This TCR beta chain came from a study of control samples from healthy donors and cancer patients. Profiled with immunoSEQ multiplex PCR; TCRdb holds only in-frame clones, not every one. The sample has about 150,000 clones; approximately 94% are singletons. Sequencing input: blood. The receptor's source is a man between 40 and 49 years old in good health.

The CDR3 DNA reads TGTGCCAGCAGCTCAGCGGGACTCAGCACAGATACGCAGTATTTT. It yields the protein CASSSAGLSTDTQYF. The genes are TRBV7-3 and TRBJ2-3; the match to TRBD2 covers 7 bases. The CDR3 is made up of 15 amino acids. Germline V gene sequence: CDR1 SGHTA, CDR2 FQGTGA. After removal of 4 bases from V and 0 bases from J, the junction contained 4 bases not matched to a gene.